The 16 T cell receptor beta chains in this list originate from one sample, sequenced in a study of control samples from healthy donors and cancer patients. Using immunoSEQ multiplex PCR, the repertoire was profiled, and TCRdb retains in-frame clones only, with some absent. The sample holds some 130,000 clones, less than 95% seen once. The sequenced sample was blood. These receptors all come from a man aged 25 to 40 in good health.

This clone was counted between two and nine times. The chain combines TRBV6-2 or TRBV6-3 with TRBJ1-2, with D possibly TRBD1 on 5 matching bases. This CDR3 is built from 14 residues. Germline assignment: CDR1 MNHEY and CDR2 SVGEGT. The ends were cut back, 2 bases at V and 2 bases at J, with 9 bases in the middle. Written as DNA, the CDR3 is TGTGCCAGCAGTTACCTCGGGGCGAACTATGGCTACACCTTC. Translation: CASSYLGANYGYTF.

This chain joins TRBV6-6 and TRBJ2-5; no reliable D call. The CDR3 loop spans 16 amino acids. Trimming shortened V by 2 bases and J by 1 base, and 14 bases separated the two germline ends. Per germline, CDR1 MNHNY and CDR2 SVGAGI (reference sequence). CDR3 sequence: CASSYRATGPQETQYF. The CDR3 DNA reads as TGTGCCAGCAGTTACAGGGCCACCGGCCCCCAAGAGACCCAGTACTTC.

V gene TRBV27 combines with J gene TRBJ2-1, with unresolved D. In germline, CDR1 is MNHEY, CDR2 SMNVEV (reference sequence). This CDR3 comprises 11 residues. V dropped 5 bases and J dropped 3 bases, with 2 bases sitting between them. CDR3 DNA: TGTGCCAGCAGTCGCTACAATGAGCAGTTCTTC. The encoded protein is CASSRYNEQFF.

The CDR3 loop is CASSRPGTGTYNEQFF. CDR3 in DNA: TGTGCCAGCAGTCGTCCCGGGACAGGGACTTACAATGAGCAGTTCTTC. The chain joins TRBV25-1 to TRBJ2-1; 9 bases map to TRBD1. The CDR3 extends over 16 amino acids. The germline gives CDR1 MGHDK, CDR2 SYGVNS. Trimming took 5 bases from V and 4 from J; bases not matched to a gene: 9.

The gene calls are TRBV2 and TRBJ1-1; a possible D gene is TRBD1 (6 bases). The germline gives CDR1 SNHLY, CDR2 FYNNEI. The length of the CDR3 is 14 residues. Trimming cost V 4 bases and J 5 bases, with 14 bases left between them. Here the CDR3 reads CASSVEGQGTEAFF. The CDR3 DNA reads TGTGCCAGCAGTGTGGAGGGGCAGGGGACTGAAGCTTTCTTT.

On this clone itself: Within the sample, other DNA sequences also encode this same CDR3. The rearrangement uses TRBV5-1 and TRBJ1-1, with 8 bases that match TRBD1. The CDR3 consists of 14 residues. V gave up 4 bases and J gave up 1 base; unmatched junction bases: 3. The germline CDR1 and CDR2 sequences are SGHRS and YFSETQ. CDR3: CASSPGTGNTEAFF. CDR3 DNA: TGCGCCAGCAGCCCCGGGACAGGGAACACTGAAGCTTTCTTT. Variable domain in full (rest from reference TRBV5-1 and TRBJ1-1): KAGVTQTPRYLIKTRGQQVTLSCSPISGHRSVSWYQQTPGQGLQFLFEYFSETQRNKGNFPGRFSGRQFSNSRSEMNVSTLELGDSALYLCASSPGTGNTEAFFGQGTRLTVV.

The rearrangement links TRBV30 to TRBJ1-3; TRBD1 might be the D (6 bases). Germline V gene sequence: CDR1 GTSNPN, CDR2 SVGIG (reference sequence). The CDR3 is made up of 15 amino acids. Trimming took off 5 bases at V and 7 bases at J, with 21 bases between the two ends. DNA for the CDR3: TGTGCCTGGGGGGAATCCGGGACACTGGGGAACACCATATATTTT. Translating gives CAWGESGTLGNTIYF. The variable domain in full, completed from reference TRBV30 and TRBJ1-3, reads SQTIHQWPATLVQPVGSPLSLECTVEGTSNPNLYWYRQAAGRGLQLLFYSVGIGQISSEVPQNLSASRPQDRQFILSSKKLLLSDSGFYLCAWGESGTLGNTIYFGEGSWLTVV.

CDR3 nucleotide sequence: TGTGCCAGCAGTGAAAATCCCAGCCCGAATGCCAATGAGCAGTTCTTC. Translation: CASSENPSPNANEQFF. This chain joins TRBV2 and TRBJ2-1; D gene ambiguous. The germline CDR1 and CDR2 sequences are SNHLY and FYNNEI. V lost 2 bases and J lost 6, with 17 bases in between. The CDR3 has 16 amino acids.

This clone was picked up one time. V usage is TRBV27 and J usage is TRBJ2-7; D may be TRBD1 or TRBD2 (6 bases each). The CDR3 totals 14 residues. V was shortened by 2 bases and J by 2 bases, with 10 bases between the two germline ends. Germline CDR1 MNHEY, CDR2 SMNVEV (reference sequence). This chain's CDR3 is CASSLRGPAYEQYF. CDR3 DNA sequence: TGTGCCAGCAGTTTACGGGGGCCGGCCTACGAGCAGTACTTC.

This chain connects TRBV19 to TRBJ1-5; D uncertain. Trimming left V 4 bases short and J 9 bases short, with 7 bases between. Germline V gene lookup returns CDR1 LNHDA and CDR2 SQIVND (reference sequence). This CDR3 is built from 11 residues. CDR3 region: CASSNEWPQHF. The CDR3 DNA reads TGTGCCAGTAGTAATGAGTGGCCCCAGCATTTT.

The genes are TRBV28 and TRBJ1-5; D unresolved. This CDR3 comprises 16 residues. Trimming removed 5 bases at V and 2 bases at J, with 16 bases between. Looked up from germline, CDR1 is MDHEN and CDR2 is SYDVKM. The CDR3 loop is CASSLDPEGGNQPQHF. The CDR3 coding sequence is TGTGCCAGCAGTCTAGACCCCGAAGGCGGCAATCAGCCCCAGCATTTT.

The rearrangement links TRBV6-6 to TRBJ1-4; 10 nucleotides agree with TRBD1. Germline V gives CDR1 MNHNY, CDR2 SVGAGI (reference sequence). Losses at the gene ends were 5 bases for V and 4 bases for J; bases not matched to a gene: 7. CDR3 length equals 16 residues. The CDR3 nucleotides are TGTGCCAGCAGTCGACAGGGGGCGATGGTTAATGAAAAACTGTTTTTT. Protein: CASSRQGAMVNEKLFF.

This chain uses TRBV6-1 with TRBJ2-1; 13 bases line up with TRBD2. The V segment lost 3 bases and the J segment 3 bases; nucleotides outside the gene matches: 5. Germline V gives CDR1 MNHNS, CDR2 SASEGT. The CDR3 has 17 residues. The CDR3 reads CASSDLLAGGNYNEQFF. CDR3 DNA: TGTGCCAGCAGTGATTTACTAGCGGGGGGGAACTACAATGAGCAGTTCTTC.

The rearrangement uses TRBV5-4 and TRBJ2-2; D unclear. The CDR3 length is 13 residues. Germline V lookup: CDR1 SGHNT, CDR2 YYREEE (reference sequence). The V and J ends lost 3 bases and 7 bases respectively, with 10 bases between them. DNA for the CDR3: TGTGCCAGCAGCTCCATTAGGGACGGGGAGCTGTTTTTT. Translation: CASSSIRDGELFF.

The gene calls are TRBV5-4 and TRBJ1-6; D unresolved. The CDR3 totals 16 residues. V lost 0 bases to trimming and J lost 0 bases, with 7 bases between them. Germline values: CDR1 SGHNT, CDR2 YYREEE (reference sequence). The CDR3 sequence is CASSLGGSSYNSPLHF. The DNA of the CDR3 is TGTGCCAGCAGCTTGGGTGGGAGCTCCTATAATTCACCCCTCCACTTT.

The genes are TRBV6-2 or TRBV6-3 and TRBJ1-1; 8 nucleotides line up with TRBD1. Per germline, CDR1 MNHEY and CDR2 SVGEGT. The CDR3 contains 16 residues. Trimming cost V 2 bases and J 1 base; bases outside gene matches: 6. The CDR3 DNA reads as TGTGCCAGCAGTTACAGGGACAGGATATCGAACACTGAAGCTTTCTTT. Protein product: CASSYRDRISNTEAFF.